One T cell receptor (beta chain) is described in this entry. Antigen: not known. Cyclophosphamide on days +3 and +4 followed busulfan-fludarabine conditioning and a marrow graft. TCRdb's copy holds only in-frame clones and misses some; the assay was immunoSEQ multiplex PCR. The sample shows more than 10,000 clones, roughly 80% of them seen only once. This sample was taken from a study of T cells after posttransplantation cyclophosphamide. Study findings and constraints: Recipient CMV seropositivity and CMV reactivation strongly tracked TRB clonality. Tissue-infiltrating T cells from skin or gut overlapped little with blood T cells. Donor-recipient repertoire similarity was low at 1-2 months, rising over year one.

The germline V gene has CDR1 MNHEY and CDR2 SMNVEV (reference sequence). The length of the CDR3 is 14 residues. Trimming shortened V by 4 bases and J by 0 bases, and 6 bases separated the two germline ends. The chain carries TRBV27 and TRBJ2-2; no definite D call. This TCR derives from a female patient aged 50 to 60 who received an allogeneic stem cell transplant from a related donor, was CMV-positive, and had no GVHD. Some T cells may possibly be graft donor cells. The specimen was PBMCs, collected 1755 days after allogeneic stem cell transplant with posttransplant cyclophosphamide. CDR3: CASSWLANTGELFF. DNA of the CDR3: TGTGCCAGCAGTTGGCTCGCGAACACCGGGGAGCTGTTTTTT.